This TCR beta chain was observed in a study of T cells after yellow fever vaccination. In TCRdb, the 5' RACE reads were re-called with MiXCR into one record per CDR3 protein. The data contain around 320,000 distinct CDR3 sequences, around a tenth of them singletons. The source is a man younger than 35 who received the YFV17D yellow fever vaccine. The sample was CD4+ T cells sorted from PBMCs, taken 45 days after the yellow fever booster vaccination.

The chain's CDR3 is CASSYRTGVNQPQHF. DNA of the CDR3: TGTGCCAGCAGTTACCGGACAGGGGTGAATCAGCCCCAGCATTTT. The J gene is TRBJ1-5, the V gene TRBV12-3 or TRBV12-4, with 9 bases fitting TRBD1. V dropped 4 bases and J dropped 4; count of bases not matched to a gene: 5. The CDR3 runs 15 residues.